This T cell receptor (beta chain) was observed in a study of blood T cell repertoires in COVID-19. As handled by the study authors: Cell counts per sample came from amplifying reference gene primers. The table came from immunoSEQ multiplex PCR; TCRdb's copy has only in-frame clones and leaves some out. From that table come the V and J calls and clone size; the DNA was used to work out D and trimming. The sample has approximately 160,000 clones, about 90% seen once. The CDR3 has 14 residues. In germline, CDR1 is PRHDT, CDR2 FYEKMQ (reference sequence). Unmatched junction bases numbered 8, after V lost 4 bases and J lost 6 bases.

Sequenced input: peripheral blood. The chain couples TRBV13 to TRBJ2-7; 8 nucleotides line up with TRBD2. The TCR sequence derives from a woman in her seventies with acute or convalescent COVID-19. DNA of the CDR3: TGTGCCAGCAGCTCCGGGACTAGTCTAAGCGAGCAGTACTTC. Amino acid sequence: CASSSGTSLSEQYF.